This T cell receptor beta chain appears in the sequencing data of a study of blood T cell repertoires in COVID-19 (TCRdb year 2020). Context from the whole study: Samples from collaborators originated in the United States, Italy and Spain and spanned both the acute and convalescent phases of COVID-19. The material from the prospective study consisted of cDNA or gDNA derived from T cells, B-cell-depleted T cells, or PBMCs. Subjects who had been exposed to COVID-19, were actively infected with it, or had recovered from it provided the deeply sampled blood TCRbeta repertoires that made up the dataset. The repertoires were released in a freely available public database meant as a resource for research on the immune response to SARS-CoV-2. The samples were drawn from two sources: the first 160 participants of the ongoing ImmuneRACE study, and approximately 1,300 subjects contributed by 6 global collaborators. Nearly every sample came with metadata listing a de-identified subject ID, COVID-19 status, age in years and sex. HLA class I and class II types, where available, came from metadata supplied by the sample provider rather than from assay-based typing.

TCRbeta CDR3 regions were amplified from genomic DNA by means of the immunoSEQ Assay, a bias-controlled multiplex PCR. Regarding the original processing steps: Nucleated cell counts per sample were estimated from amplification of reference gene primers within the assay. Sequence reads were collapsed and filtered to measure the absolute abundance of every unique TCRbeta CDR3 rearrangement. For each sample, productive Simpson clonality was calculated as the square root of Simpson's diversity index across productive rearrangements. Sourced from immuneACCESS, this table was stored by TCRdb with only in-frame sequences that have V and J called. A share of the clones is absent; for the studies checked, an unresolved V gene accounts for under half, and the remainder has no known explanation. The V and J calls and clone size are taken from that table; D and trimming were inferred from the DNA. Counted in this sample were some 230,000 clones; about 81% of them appeared once. Clones ranked in the top ten supply approximately 8.4% of the sample.

As for this clone: What this receptor recognizes is not known. The sample holds no much larger clone one base away, and base qualities are not on file.

In Seattle, one collaborating source enrolled patients while the infection was active and tracked those patients longitudinally over the course of disease. The collaborating institutions used their own protocols to collect whole blood in K2EDTA tubes. For TCRbeta analysis, collaborators shipped samples in one of three forms: frozen whole blood, isolated PBMCs, or DNA extracted from either of those sample types. Findings and caveats that apply to the study as a whole: How much clinical and demographic metadata was included differed by source and by participant, and the metadata was provided uncurated.

The receptor comes from a woman older than 75 with COVID-19, enrolled during active disease. Sequencing was done on a sample of peripheral blood.

The nucleotide sequence is given as TGTGCCAGCAGTTACCCCGGGAGGGCGAACTACGAGCAGTACTTC. Its amino acids are CASSYPGRANYEQYF. This chain joins TRBV6-2 or TRBV6-3 to TRBJ2-7; 8 junctional bases match TRBD2. Its CDR3 holds 15 amino acids, cysteine through phenylalanine. Kept here is only the CDR3 DNA, which spans 45 bases and is read in frame from base 1. V is cut back by 2 bases and J by 3 bases, with 6 bases in the junction unmatched. CDR1 and CDR2 are read off the germline V gene as MNHEY and SVGEGT.